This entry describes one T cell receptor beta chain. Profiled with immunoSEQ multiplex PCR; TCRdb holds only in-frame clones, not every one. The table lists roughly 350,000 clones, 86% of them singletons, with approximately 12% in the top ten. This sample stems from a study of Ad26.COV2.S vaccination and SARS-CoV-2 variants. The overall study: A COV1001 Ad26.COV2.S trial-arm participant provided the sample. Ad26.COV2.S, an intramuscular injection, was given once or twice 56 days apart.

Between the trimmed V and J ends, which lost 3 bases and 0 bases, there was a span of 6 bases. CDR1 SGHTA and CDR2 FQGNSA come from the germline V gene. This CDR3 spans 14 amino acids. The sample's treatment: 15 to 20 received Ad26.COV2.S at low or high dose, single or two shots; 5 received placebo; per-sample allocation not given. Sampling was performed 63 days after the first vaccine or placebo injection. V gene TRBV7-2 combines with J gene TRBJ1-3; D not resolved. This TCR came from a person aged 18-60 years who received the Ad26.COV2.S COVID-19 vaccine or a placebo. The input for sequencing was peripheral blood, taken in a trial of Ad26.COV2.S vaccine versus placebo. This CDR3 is CASSFADSGNTIYF. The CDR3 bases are TGTGCCAGCAGCTTTGCCGACTCTGGAAACACCATATATTTT.